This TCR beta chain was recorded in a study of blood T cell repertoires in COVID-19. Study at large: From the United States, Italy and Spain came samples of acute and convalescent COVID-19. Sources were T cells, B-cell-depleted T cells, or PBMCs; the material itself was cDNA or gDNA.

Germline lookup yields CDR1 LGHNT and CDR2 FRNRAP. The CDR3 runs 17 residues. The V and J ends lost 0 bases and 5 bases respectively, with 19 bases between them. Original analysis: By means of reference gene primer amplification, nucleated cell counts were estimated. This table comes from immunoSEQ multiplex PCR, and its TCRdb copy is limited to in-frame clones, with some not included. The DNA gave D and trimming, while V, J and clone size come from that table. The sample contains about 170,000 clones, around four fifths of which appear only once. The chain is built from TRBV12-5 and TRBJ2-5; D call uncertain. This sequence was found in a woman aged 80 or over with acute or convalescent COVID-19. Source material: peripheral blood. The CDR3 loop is CASGLVLAKTGWETQYF. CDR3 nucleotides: TGTGCTAGTGGTTTGGTACTCGCCAAGACGGGTTGGGAGACCCAGTACTTC.